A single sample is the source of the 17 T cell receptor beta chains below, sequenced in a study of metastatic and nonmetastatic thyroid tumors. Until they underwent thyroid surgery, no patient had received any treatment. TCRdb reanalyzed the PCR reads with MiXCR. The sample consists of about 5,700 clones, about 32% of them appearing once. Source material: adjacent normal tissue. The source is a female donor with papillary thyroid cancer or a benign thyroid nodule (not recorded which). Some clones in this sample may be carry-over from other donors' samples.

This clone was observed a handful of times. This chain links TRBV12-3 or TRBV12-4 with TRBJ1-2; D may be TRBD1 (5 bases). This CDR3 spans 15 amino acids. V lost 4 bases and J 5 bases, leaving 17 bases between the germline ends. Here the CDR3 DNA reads TGTGCCAGCAGTTCAACTGGGGGGGGGATATATGGCTACACCTTC. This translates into CASSSTGGGIYGYTF.

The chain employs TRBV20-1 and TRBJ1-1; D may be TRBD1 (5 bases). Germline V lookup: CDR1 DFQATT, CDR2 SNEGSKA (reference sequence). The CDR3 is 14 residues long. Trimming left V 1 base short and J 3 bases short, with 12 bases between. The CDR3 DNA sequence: TGCAGTGCTAGAGGGGACCGTGGGGACACTGAAGCTTTCTTT. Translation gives CSARGDRGDTEAFF.

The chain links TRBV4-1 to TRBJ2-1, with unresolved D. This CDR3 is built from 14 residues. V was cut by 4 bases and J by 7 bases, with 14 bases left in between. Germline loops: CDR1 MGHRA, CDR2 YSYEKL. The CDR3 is CASSRAPSRNEQFF. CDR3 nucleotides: TGCGCCAGCAGCCGCGCTCCGTCAAGAAATGAGCAGTTCTTC.

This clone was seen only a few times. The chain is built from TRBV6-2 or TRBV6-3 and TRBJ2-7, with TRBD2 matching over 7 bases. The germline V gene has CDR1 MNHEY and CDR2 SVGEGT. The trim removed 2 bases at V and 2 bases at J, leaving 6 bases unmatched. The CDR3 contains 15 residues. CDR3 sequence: CASSYGGAGTYEQYF. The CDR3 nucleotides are TGTGCCAGCAGTTACGGGGGAGCGGGGACCTACGAGCAGTACTTC.

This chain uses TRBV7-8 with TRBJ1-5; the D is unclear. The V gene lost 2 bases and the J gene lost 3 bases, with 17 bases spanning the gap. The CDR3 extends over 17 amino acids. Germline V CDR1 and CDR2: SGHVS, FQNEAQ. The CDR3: CASSLSVIPEVNQPQHF. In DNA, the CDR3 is TGTGCCAGCAGCTTATCGGTAATCCCGGAGGTCAATCAGCCCCAGCATTTT.

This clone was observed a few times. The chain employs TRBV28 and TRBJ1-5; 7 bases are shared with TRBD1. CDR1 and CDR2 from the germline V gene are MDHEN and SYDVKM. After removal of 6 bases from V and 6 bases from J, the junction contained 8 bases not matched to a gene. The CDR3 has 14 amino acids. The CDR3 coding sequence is TGTGCCAGCAGAGCTGACAGGACAGGTCAGCCCCAGCATTTT. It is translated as CASRADRTGQPQHF.

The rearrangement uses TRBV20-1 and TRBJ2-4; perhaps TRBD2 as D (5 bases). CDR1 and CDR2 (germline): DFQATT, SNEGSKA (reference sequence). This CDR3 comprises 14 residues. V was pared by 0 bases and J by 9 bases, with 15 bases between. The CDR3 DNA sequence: TGCAGTGCTAGAGATTCGGGAAAAGGAGGCATTCAGTACTTC. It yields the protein CSARDSGKGGIQYF.

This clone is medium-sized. The CDR3 region has the DNA TGCAGTGCTAGGGACGACAGGCCCGGCTCCTACGAGCAGTACTTC. Its protein product is CSARDDRPGSYEQYF. The V and J genes are TRBV20-1 and TRBJ2-7; D possibly corresponds to TRBD1 (6 bases). Trimming removed 3 bases at V and 0 bases at J, with 15 bases between. CDR1 and CDR2 (germline): DFQATT, SNEGSKA (reference sequence). The CDR3 contains 15 residues.

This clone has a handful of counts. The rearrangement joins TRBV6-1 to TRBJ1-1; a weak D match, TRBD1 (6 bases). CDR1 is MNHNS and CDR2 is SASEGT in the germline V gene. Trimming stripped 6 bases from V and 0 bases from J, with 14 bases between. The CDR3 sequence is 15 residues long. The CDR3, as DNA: TGTGCCAGCAGACCAAAGGGGGGATTGAACACTGAAGCTTTCTTT. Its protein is CASRPKGGLNTEAFF.

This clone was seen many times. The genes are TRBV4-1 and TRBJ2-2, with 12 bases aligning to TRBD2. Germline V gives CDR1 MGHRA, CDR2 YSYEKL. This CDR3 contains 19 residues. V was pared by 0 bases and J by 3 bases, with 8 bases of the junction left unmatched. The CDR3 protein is CASSQDTRLAGAYTGELFF. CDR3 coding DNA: TGCGCCAGCAGCCAAGATACCAGACTAGCGGGGGCCTACACCGGGGAGCTGTTTTTT.

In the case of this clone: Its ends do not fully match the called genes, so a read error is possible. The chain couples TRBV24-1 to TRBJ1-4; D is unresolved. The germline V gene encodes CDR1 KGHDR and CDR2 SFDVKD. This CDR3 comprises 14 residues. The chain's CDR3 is CATSSAHGSVKLIF. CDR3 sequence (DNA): TGTGCCACCAGTAGTGCCCACGGAAGTGTAAAACTGATTTTT.

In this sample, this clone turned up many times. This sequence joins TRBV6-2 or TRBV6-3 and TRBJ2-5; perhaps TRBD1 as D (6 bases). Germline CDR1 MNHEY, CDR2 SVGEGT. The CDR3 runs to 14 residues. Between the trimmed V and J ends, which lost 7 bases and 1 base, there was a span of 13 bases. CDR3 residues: CASTITGFQETQYF. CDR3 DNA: TGTGCCAGCACCATAACAGGGTTCCAAGAGACCCAGTACTTC.

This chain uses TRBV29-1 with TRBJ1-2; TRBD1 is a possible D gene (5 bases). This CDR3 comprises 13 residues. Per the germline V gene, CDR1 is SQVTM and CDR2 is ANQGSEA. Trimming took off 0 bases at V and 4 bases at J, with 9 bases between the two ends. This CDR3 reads CSVEEAGGYGYTF. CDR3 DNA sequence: TGCAGCGTTGAAGAGGCGGGGGGCTATGGCTACACCTTC.

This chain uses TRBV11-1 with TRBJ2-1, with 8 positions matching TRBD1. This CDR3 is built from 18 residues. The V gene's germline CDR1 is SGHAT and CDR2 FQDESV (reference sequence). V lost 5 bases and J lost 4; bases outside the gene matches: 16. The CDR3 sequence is CASSLPAGGTPGYNEQFF. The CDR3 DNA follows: TGTGCCAGCAGCCTACCTGCAGGGGGCACCCCGGGGTACAATGAGCAGTTCTTC.

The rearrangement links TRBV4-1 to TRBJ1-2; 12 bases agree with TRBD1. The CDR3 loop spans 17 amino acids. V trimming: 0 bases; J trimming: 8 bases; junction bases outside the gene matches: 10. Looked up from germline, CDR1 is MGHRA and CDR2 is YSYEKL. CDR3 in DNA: TGCGCCAGCAGCCAAGATCTGGGGACAGGGGGCATTGGAGGCTACACCTTC. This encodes CASSQDLGTGGIGGYTF.

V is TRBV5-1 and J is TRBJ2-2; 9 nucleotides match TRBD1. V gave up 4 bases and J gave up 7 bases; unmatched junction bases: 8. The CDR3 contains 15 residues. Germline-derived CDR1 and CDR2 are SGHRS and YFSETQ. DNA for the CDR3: TGCGCCAGCAGCCCGGGACAGGGAGGGAACGGGGAGCTGTTTTTT. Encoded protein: CASSPGQGGNGELFF.

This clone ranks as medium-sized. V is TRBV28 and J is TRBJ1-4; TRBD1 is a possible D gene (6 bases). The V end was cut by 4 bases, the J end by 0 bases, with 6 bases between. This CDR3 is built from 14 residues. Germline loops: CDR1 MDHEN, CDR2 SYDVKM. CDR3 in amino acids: CASSSGATNEKLFF. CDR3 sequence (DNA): TGTGCCAGCAGTTCAGGGGCAACTAATGAAAAACTGTTTTTT.